The entry that follows covers one T cell receptor (beta chain) sequence. Via MiXCR, TCRdb re-called the PCR reads, giving one row per CDR3 protein. Here the sample spans 2,000 to 2,500 distinct CDR3 sequences, approximately 50% being singletons. Trimming cost V 5 bases and J 6 bases; bases outside gene matches: 3. CDR3 length: 14 amino acids. Germline V CDR1 and CDR2: MNHNY, SVGAGI (reference sequence). The data derive from a study of immune characterization of retroperitoneal liposarcoma. The chain joins TRBV6-6 to TRBJ2-2; 10 nucleotides align to TRBD2. The origin of this receptor is a female donor with retroperitoneal liposarcoma. Source material: tumor tissue. The CDR3 DNA reads as TGTGCCAGCAGTCCTAGCGGGAGATCCGGGGAGCTGTTTTTT. Its protein is CASSPSGRSGELFF.